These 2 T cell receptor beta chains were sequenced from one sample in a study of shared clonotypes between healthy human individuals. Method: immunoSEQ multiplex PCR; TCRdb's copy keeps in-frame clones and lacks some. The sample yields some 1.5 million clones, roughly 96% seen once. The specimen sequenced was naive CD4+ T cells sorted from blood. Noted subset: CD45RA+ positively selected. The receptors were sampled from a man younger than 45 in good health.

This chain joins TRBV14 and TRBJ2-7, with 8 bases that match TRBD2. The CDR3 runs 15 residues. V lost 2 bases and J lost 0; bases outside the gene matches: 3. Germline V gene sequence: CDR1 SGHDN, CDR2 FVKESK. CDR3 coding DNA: TGTGCCAGCAGCCAATTGCGGGAGGCCTCCTACGAGCAGTACTTC. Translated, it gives CASSQLREASYEQYF.

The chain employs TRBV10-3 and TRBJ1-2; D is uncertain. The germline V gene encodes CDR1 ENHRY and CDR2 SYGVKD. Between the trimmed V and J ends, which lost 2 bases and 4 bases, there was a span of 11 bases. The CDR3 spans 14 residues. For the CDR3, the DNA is TGTGCCATCAGTGAGGCGGGTCTCTTCTATGGCTACACCTTC. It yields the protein CAISEAGLFYGYTF.